The 21 T cell receptor beta chains reported below all come from one sample, sequenced in a study of blood T cells in healthy people across ages. Next came a second PCR, run for about 6 to 12 cycles, which used a sample-barcoded 5' primer along with a J-beta primer mix. TCRdb fed the 5' RACE reads into MiXCR, producing one record per CDR3 protein. The sample comprises approximately 1.5 million distinct CDR3 sequences, under 55% of which are singletons, and around 4% rests with the top ten. Sequenced input: blood. The receptors shown here come from a young woman in good health.

Only a few counts were recorded for this clonotype. The chain has TRBV10-3 and TRBJ1-1; no clear D. This CDR3 contains 12 residues. Deletions cut 6 bases from V and 0 bases from J, with 5 bases between. Germline V CDR1 and CDR2: ENHRY, SYGVKD. The CDR3 reads CAIRGMNTEAFF. The CDR3 coding sequence is TGTGCCATCAGAGGCATGAACACTGAAGCTTTCTTT.

The sample holds one count of this clonotype. The gene calls are TRBV20-1 and TRBJ2-4; D not resolved. CDR3 size: 16 residues. Germline V lookup: CDR1 DFQATT, CDR2 SNEGSKA (reference sequence). Trimming removed 0 bases from V and 0 bases from J, with 12 bases in between. CDR3: CSARDYGGEAKNIQYF. The CDR3 nucleotides read TGCAGTGCTAGAGATTATGGCGGAGAAGCCAAAAACATTCAGTACTTC.

The gene calls are TRBV4-3 and TRBJ2-5; D unresolved. The end of the DNA fits TRBJ2-7 better, so the J call may be wrong. This CDR3 comprises 14 residues. Germline CDR1 is LGHNA and CDR2 is YSLEER. The CDR3 sequence: CASSLGSRTGEQYF. In DNA form, the CDR3 reads TGCGCCAGCAGCCTCGGGTCGAGGACGGGCGAGCAGTACTTC.

This clonotype was seen only a few times. V and J are TRBV4-3 and TRBJ2-7, with 7 bases lining up with TRBD1. Germline lookup yields CDR1 LGHNA and CDR2 YSLEER. V gave up 1 base and J gave up 4 bases; unmatched junction bases: 10. This CDR3 region has 16 residues. CDR3: CASSQGPGGRLYEQYF. CDR3 bases: TGCGCCAGCAGCCAAGGTCCAGGGGGTCGATTGTACGAGCAGTACTTC.

The chain carries TRBV20-1 and TRBJ2-1; TRBD1 might be the D (6 bases). V lost 4 bases, J lost 4 bases, and 11 bases lay in between. Looked up from germline, CDR1 is DFQATT and CDR2 is SNEGSKA (reference sequence). This CDR3 is 13 amino acids long. The CDR3: CSATPDRYNEQFF. In nucleotides, the CDR3 is TGCAGTGCTACCCCGGACAGATACAATGAGCAGTTCTTC.

Concerning this clonotype itself: Sequence at one end of the junction differs from germline and may be a read error. The rearrangement joins TRBV20-1 to TRBJ2-3; TRBD1 or TRBD2 may be the D gene (6 bases each). Germline V gene data show CDR1 as DFQATT and CDR2 as SNEGSKA (reference sequence). The CDR3 is 14 amino acids. The CDR3 nucleotides are TGCGGTGCTAGGGGGGTCCACAGTGCAGATACGCAGTATTTT. As protein: CGARGVHSADTQYF.

This clonotype came up a few times. The genes are TRBV29-1 and TRBJ1-1; D is unresolved. Germline V gene lookup returns CDR1 SQVTM and CDR2 ANQGSEA. Trimming removed 4 bases from V and 6 bases from J, with 6 bases in between. The CDR3 spans 10 residues. The CDR3 sequence is CSVVGPEAFF. The CDR3 DNA is TGCAGCGTTGTGGGCCCTGAAGCTTTCTTT. Supplemented by reference TRBV29-1 and TRBJ1-1, the full variable domain reads SAVISQKPSRDICQRGTSLTIQCQVDSQVTMMFWYRQQPGQSLTLIATANQGSEATYESGFVIDKFPISRPNLTFSTLTVSNMSPEDSSIYLCSVVGPEAFFGQGTRLTVV.

V is TRBV20-1 and J is TRBJ1-3; no definite D call. The length of the CDR3 is 14 residues. CDR1 and CDR2 from the germline V gene are DFQATT and SNEGSKA (reference sequence). V shed 3 bases and J shed 0 bases, with 9 bases lying between them. CDR3 DNA sequence: TGCAGTGCTAGTGACATAACCTCTGGAAACACCATATATTTT. Its translation is CSASDITSGNTIYF.

The chain has TRBV2 and TRBJ1-1; D remains unclear. Germline CDR1 reads SNHLY; CDR2 reads FYNNEI. Deletions cut 6 bases from V and 1 base from J, with 12 bases between. The CDR3 runs 14 residues. CDR3 region: CASRPKAWNTEAFF. The CDR3 DNA is TGTGCCAGCAGGCCAAAGGCTTGGAACACTGAAGCTTTCTTT.

The V and J genes are TRBV7-9 and TRBJ1-1; D unclear. The germline V gene has CDR1 SEHNR and CDR2 FQNEAQ (reference sequence). The CDR3 sequence is 13 residues long. The V end lost 2 bases, the J end lost 5 bases, and 9 bases lay between the germline ends. This CDR3 is CASSLQEETEAFF. In DNA, the CDR3 is TGTGCCAGCAGCTTACAGGAGGAAACTGAAGCTTTCTTT.

As concerns this clonotype: At one end the junction does not follow the germline gene, possibly because of a read error. This chain joins TRBV5-1 and TRBJ2-7; 9 nucleotides match TRBD2. In germline, CDR1 is SGHRS, CDR2 YFSETQ. CDR3 length: 14 residues. This CDR3 is CACSFTSGPYEQYF. The DNA for the CDR3 is TGCGCCTGCAGCTTCACTAGCGGGCCCTACGAGCAGTACTTC.

The CDR3 spells CATSRLGRISTDTQYF. The CDR3, as DNA: TGTGCCACCAGCAGGTTAGGGAGGATAAGCACAGATACGCAGTATTTT. J is TRBJ2-3 and V is TRBV15; possibly TRBD2 for D (6 bases). CDR1 and CDR2 (germline): LNHNV, YYDKDF (reference sequence). CDR3 size: 16 residues. Trimming stripped 3 bases from V and 0 bases from J, with 13 bases between.

The genes are TRBV20-1 and TRBJ2-7, with 8 bases identical to TRBD2. The CDR3 is 15 residues long. CDR1 DFQATT and CDR2 SNEGSKA come from the germline V gene (reference sequence). V shed 6 bases and J 1 base; nucleotides not matched to a gene: 11. The CDR3 protein is CSAPALREASYEQYF. The CDR3 DNA follows: TGCAGTGCCCCGGCCTTGCGGGAGGCATCCTACGAGCAGTACTTC.

Notes on this clonotype: Its ends do not fully match the called genes, so a read error is possible. V and J are TRBV5-5 and TRBJ1-2; 7 bases map to TRBD1. This CDR3 is 15 amino acids long. Per germline, CDR1 SGHKS and CDR2 YYEKEE (reference sequence). As DNA, the CDR3 is TGTGCCAGCAGCCCGGAGGGACAGAACTACTATGGCAACACCTTC. Amino acid sequence: CASSPEGQNYYGNTF. Full variable domain (remainder filled in from reference TRBV5-5 and TRBJ1-2): DAGVTQSPTHLIKTRGQQVTLRCSPISGHKSVSWYQQVLGQGPQFIFQYYEKEERGRGNFPDRFSARQFPNYSSELNVNALLLGDSALYLCASSPEGQNYYGNTFGSGTRLTVV.

The V gene is TRBV27, the J gene TRBJ2-7; 9 bases fit TRBD2. Losses at the gene ends were 5 bases for V and 4 bases for J; bases not matched to a gene: 3. The CDR3 runs to 13 residues. The germline gives CDR1 MNHEY, CDR2 SMNVEV (reference sequence). The CDR3 protein is CASSPTSGYEQYF. CDR3 DNA: TGTGCCAGCAGTCCGACTAGCGGTTACGAGCAGTACTTC.

This clonotype was seen many times. The chain is built from TRBV7-2 and TRBJ2-5; 10 bases are shared with TRBD1. Losses at the gene ends were 4 bases for V and 5 bases for J; bases not matched to a gene: 1. This CDR3 spans 13 amino acids. Germline CDR1 SGHTA, CDR2 FQGNSA. CDR3: CASSSGQGETQYF. The CDR3, as DNA: TGTGCCAGCAGCTCGGGACAGGGGGAGACCCAGTACTTC.

The table lists this clonotype with a few counts. This chain links TRBV5-1 with TRBJ2-7; TRBD2 agrees at 11 bases. Losses at the gene ends were 6 bases for V and 7 bases for J; bases not matched to a gene: 12. The CDR3 is 15 residues long. Germline V gene data show CDR1 as SGHRS and CDR2 as YFSETQ. The CDR3 nucleotides read TGCGCCAGCACCAGCGGGACTAGCGGAAACAATGAGCAGTACTTC. This codes for CASTSGTSGNNEQYF.

The gene calls are TRBV29-1 and TRBJ1-1; D is possibly TRBD1 (5 bases). CDR1 and CDR2 from the germline V gene are SQVTM and ANQGSEA. CDR3 length equals 14 residues. V lost 6 bases and J lost 2, with 16 bases in between. The CDR3 nucleotides read TGCAGCGTCGTACAAGGTGGGGACAACACTGAAGCTTTCTTT. Translating it yields CSVVQGGDNTEAFF.

The CDR3 here is CASKPAAAINQPQHF. The CDR3 DNA sequence: TGTGCCAGCAAGCCTGCGGCAGCAATAAATCAGCCCCAGCATTTT. The rearrangement uses TRBV6-2 or TRBV6-3 and TRBJ1-5; D remains unclear. This CDR3 has 15 residues. Trimming pared 7 bases from V and 4 bases from J, leaving 17 bases between. Germline assignment: CDR1 MNHEY and CDR2 SVGEGT.

This clonotype showed up just a few times. V gene TRBV7-2 combines with J gene TRBJ2-7; 10 bases fit TRBD1. The junction had 5 bases not matched to a gene; V was cut back by 3 bases and J by 3 bases. CDR1 and CDR2 from the germline V gene are SGHTA and FQGNSA. This CDR3 has 15 amino acids. The CDR3 DNA follows: TGTGCCAGCAGCTTTTCCGGGACAGGGGACTACGAGCAGTACTTC. Amino acids: CASSFSGTGDYEQYF. The full variable domain, completed using reference TRBV7-2 and TRBJ2-7, is GAGVSQSPSNKVTEKGKDVELRCDPISGHTALYWYRQSLGQGLEFLIYFQGNSAPDKSGLPSDRFSAERTGGSVSTLTIQRTQQEDSAVYLCASSFSGTGDYEQYFGPGTRLTVT.

The V and J genes are TRBV21-1 and TRBJ2-1; TRBD2 is the table's D call, not checked against the DNA. TRBV21-1 is labeled a pseudogene. The CDR3 covers 17 residues. This CDR3 reads CASSKETSGRRGNEQFF. The CDR3 nucleotides read TGTGCCAGCAGCAAAGAAACTAGCGGGAGGCGGGGCAATGAGCAGTTCTTC.